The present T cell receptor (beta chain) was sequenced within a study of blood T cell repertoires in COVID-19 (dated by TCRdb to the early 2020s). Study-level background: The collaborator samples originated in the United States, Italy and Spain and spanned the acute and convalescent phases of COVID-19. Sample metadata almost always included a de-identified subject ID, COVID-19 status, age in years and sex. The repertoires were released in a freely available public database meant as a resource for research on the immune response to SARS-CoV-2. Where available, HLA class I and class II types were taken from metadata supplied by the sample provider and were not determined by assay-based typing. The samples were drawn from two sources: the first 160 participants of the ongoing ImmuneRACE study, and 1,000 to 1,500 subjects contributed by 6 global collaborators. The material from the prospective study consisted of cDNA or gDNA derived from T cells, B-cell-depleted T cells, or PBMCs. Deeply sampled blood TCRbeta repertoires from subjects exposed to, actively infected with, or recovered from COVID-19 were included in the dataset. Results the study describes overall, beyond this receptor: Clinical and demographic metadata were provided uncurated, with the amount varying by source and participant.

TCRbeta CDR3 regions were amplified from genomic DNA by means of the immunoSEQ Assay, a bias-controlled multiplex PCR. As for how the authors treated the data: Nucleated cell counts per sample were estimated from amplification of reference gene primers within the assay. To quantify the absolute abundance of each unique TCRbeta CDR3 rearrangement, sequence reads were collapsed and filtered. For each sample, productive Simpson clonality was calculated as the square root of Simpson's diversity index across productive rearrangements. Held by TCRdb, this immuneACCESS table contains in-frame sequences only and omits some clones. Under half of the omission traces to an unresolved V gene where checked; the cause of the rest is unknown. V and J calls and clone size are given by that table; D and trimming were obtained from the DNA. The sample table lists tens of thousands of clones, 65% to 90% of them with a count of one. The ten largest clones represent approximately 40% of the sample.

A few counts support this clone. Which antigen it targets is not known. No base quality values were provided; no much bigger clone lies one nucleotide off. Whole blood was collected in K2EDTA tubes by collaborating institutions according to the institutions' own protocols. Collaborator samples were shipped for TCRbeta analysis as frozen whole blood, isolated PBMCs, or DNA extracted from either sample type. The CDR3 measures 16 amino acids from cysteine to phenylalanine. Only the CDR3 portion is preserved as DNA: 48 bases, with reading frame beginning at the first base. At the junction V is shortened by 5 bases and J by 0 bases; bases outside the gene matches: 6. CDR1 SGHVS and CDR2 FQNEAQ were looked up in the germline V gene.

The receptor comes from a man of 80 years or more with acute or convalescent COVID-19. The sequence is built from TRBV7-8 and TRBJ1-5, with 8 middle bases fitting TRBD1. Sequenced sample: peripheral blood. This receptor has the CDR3 CASSPDRGNSNQPQHF. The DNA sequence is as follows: TGTGCCAGCAGCCCAGACAGGGGAAATAGCAATCAGCCCCAGCATTTT.